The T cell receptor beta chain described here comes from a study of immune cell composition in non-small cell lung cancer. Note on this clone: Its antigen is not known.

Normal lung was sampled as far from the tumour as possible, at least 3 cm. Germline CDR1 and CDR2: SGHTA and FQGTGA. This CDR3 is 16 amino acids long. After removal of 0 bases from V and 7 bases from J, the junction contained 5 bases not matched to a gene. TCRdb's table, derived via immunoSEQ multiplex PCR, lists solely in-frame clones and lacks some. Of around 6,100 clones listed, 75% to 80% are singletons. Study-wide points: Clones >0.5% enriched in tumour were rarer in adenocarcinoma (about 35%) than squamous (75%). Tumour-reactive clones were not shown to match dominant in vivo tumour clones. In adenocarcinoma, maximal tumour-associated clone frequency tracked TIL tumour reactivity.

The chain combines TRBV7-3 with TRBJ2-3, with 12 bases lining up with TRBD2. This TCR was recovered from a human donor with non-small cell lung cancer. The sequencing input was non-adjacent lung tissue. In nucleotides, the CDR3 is TGTGCCAGCAGCTTAACGGCTAGCGGGAGGGCCCATACGCAGTATTTT. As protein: CASSLTASGRAHTQYF.